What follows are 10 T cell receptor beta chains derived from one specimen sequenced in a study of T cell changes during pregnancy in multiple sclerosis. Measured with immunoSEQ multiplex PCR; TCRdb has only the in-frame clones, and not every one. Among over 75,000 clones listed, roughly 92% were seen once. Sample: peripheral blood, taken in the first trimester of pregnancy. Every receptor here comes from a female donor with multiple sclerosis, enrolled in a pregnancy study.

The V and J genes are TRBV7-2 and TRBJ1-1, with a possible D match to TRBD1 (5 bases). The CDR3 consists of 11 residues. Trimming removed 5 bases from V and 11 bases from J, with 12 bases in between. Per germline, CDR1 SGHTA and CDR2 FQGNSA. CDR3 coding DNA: TGTGCCAGCAGCGGGGGGACCTGGGCTTTCTTT. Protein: CASSGGTWAFF.

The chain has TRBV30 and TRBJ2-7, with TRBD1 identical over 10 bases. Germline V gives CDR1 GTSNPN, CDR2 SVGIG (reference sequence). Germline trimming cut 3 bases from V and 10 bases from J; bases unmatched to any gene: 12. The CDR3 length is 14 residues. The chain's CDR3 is CAWSPGTGAFEQYF. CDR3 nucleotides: TGTGCCTGGAGCCCCGGGACAGGGGCCTTTGAACAGTACTTC.

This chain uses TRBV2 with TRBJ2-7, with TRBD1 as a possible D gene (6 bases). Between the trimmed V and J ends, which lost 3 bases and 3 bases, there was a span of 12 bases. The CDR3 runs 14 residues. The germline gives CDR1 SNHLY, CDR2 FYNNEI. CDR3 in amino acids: CASSDPGHRYEQYF. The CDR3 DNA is TGTGCCAGCAGTGATCCGGGACACCGCTACGAGCAGTACTTC.

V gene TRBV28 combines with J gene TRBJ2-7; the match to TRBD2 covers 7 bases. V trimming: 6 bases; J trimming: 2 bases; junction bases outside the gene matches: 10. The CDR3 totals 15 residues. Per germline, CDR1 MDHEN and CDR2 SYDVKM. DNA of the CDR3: TGTGCCAGCAGCATAGGAGGGACTACCGCCTACGAGCAGTACTTC. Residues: CASSIGGTTAYEQYF.

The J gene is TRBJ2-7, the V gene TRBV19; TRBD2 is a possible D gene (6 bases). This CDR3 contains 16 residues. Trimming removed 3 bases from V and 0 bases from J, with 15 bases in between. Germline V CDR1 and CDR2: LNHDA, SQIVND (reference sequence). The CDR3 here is CASSIAGSSSSYEQYF. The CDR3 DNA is TGTGCCAGTAGTATCGCGGGGTCGTCCAGCTCCTACGAGCAGTACTTC.

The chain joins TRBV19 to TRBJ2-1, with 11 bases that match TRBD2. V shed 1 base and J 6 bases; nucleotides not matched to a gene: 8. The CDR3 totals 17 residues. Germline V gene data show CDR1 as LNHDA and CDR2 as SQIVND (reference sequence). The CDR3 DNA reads TGTGCCAGTAGTATAGTCCGCGGGACTAGCGGAATCAATGAGCAGTTCTTC. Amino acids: CASSIVRGTSGINEQFF.

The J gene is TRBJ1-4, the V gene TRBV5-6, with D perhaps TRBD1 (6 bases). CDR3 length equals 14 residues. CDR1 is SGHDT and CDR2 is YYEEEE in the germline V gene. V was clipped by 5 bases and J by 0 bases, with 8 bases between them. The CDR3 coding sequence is TGTGCCAGCAGAACAGGGTCAACTAATGAAAAACTGTTTTTT. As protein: CASRTGSTNEKLFF.

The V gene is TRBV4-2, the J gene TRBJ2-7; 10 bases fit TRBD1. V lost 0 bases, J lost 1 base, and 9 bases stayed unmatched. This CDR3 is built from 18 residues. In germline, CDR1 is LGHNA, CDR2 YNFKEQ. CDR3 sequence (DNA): TGTGCCAGCAGCCAAGATCCCCCCGGACAGGGGGGGTCCTACGAGCAGTACTTC. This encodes CASSQDPPGQGGSYEQYF.

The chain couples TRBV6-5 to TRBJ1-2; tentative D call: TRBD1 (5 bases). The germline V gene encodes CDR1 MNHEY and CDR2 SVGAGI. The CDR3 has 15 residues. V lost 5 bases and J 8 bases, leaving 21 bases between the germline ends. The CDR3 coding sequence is TGTGCCAGCAGTCTCTCCGGGGGAGGAAGGGACGGCTACACCTTC. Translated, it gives CASSLSGGGRDGYTF.

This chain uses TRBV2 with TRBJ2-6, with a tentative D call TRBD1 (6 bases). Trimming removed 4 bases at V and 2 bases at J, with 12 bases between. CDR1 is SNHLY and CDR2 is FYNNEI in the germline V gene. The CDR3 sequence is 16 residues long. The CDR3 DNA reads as TGTGCCAGCAGTGGCAGGGGTATCGCTGGGGCCAACGTCCTGACTTTC. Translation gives CASSGRGIAGANVLTF. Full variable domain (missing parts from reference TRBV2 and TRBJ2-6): EPEVTQTPSHQVTQMGQEVILRCVPISNHLYFYWYRQILGQKVEFLVSFYNNEISEKSEIFDDQFSVERPDGSNFTLKIRSTKLEDSAMYFCASSGRGIAGANVLTFGAGSRLTVL.